This is a list of T cell receptor beta chains from one sample in a study of T cell repertoires in cytomegalovirus infection. The antigens of these receptors remain unknown. TCRdb passed the reads through MiXCR, listing each CDR3 protein once. The table has some 130,000 distinct CDR3 sequences, roughly 25% seen once; the top ten hold 30% to 40%. The sample consisted of PBMCs, sequenced either directly or after in vitro stimulation (not recorded which). Receptors were obtained from a human donor in good health (CMV status not recorded). Some clones in this sample may be carry-over from other donors' samples. CDR3s include the opening cysteine and the closing phenylalanine or tryptophan. The D gene is left open where the match is weak. The size entry is marked missing in some rows and otherwise reads once, few, many or a size class.

d_gene: .
abundance: once
j_gene: TRBJ1-2
v_gene: TRBV6-5
CDR3aa: CASRSGLYGYTF
CDR3nt: TGTGCCAGCAGAAGCGGTCTATATGGCTACACCTTC

d_gene: TRBD2
abundance: .
j_gene: TRBJ2-1
v_gene: TRBV2
CDR3aa: CASRERSGRVEVEQFF
CDR3nt: TGTGCCAGCAGAGAACGTAGCGGGAGGGTGGAAGTTGAGCAGTTCTTC

d_gene: .
abundance: many
j_gene: TRBJ2-1
v_gene: TRBV7-6
CDR3aa: CASSLERQGSLLYNEQFF
CDR3nt: TGTGCCAGCAGCTTAGAACGGCAGGGGTCCCTCCTTTACAATGAGCAGTTCTTC

d_gene: TRBD2
abundance: .
j_gene: TRBJ2-2
v_gene: TRBV7-9
CDR3aa: CASSSTSGRLRSGELFF
CDR3nt: TGTGCCAGCAGCTCTACTAGCGGGAGACTGAGGAGCGGGGAGCTGTTTTTT

d_gene: .
abundance: .
j_gene: TRBJ2-3
v_gene: TRBV5-1
CDR3aa: CASKRAGLSTDTQYF
CDR3nt: TGCGCCAGCAAAAGGGCAGGGCTGAGCACAGATACGCAGTATTTT

d_gene: .
abundance: .
j_gene: TRBJ1-4
v_gene: TRBV25-1
CDR3aa: CASSDQAGYGSGTNEKLFF
CDR3nt: TGTGCCAGCAGTGATCAAGCAGGGTATGGATCTGGAACTAATGAAAAACTGTTTTTT

d_gene: .
abundance: many
j_gene: TRBJ2-7
v_gene: TRBV7-8
CDR3aa: CASSPILPGNEQYF
CDR3nt: TGTGCCAGCAGCCCAATCTTGCCGGGCAACGAGCAGTACTTC

d_gene: .
abundance: .
j_gene: TRBJ2-3
v_gene: TRBV29-1
CDR3aa: CSDRIGGKDTQYF
CDR3nt: TGCAGCGACCGAATAGGGGGAAAAGATACGCAGTATTTT

d_gene: .
abundance: few
j_gene: TRBJ1-3
v_gene: TRBV7-2
CDR3aa: CASSQGGRTYSTNTIYF
CDR3nt: TGTGCCAGCAGCCAAGGGGGGCGGACTTACTCGACAAACACCATATATTTT

d_gene: TRBD1
abundance: .
j_gene: TRBJ2-3
v_gene: TRBV10-3
CDR3aa: CAISESEQGAGDTQYF
CDR3nt: TGTGCCATCAGTGAGTCTGAACAGGGGGCTGGAGATACGCAGTATTTT

d_gene: TRBD2
abundance: many
j_gene: TRBJ2-7
v_gene: TRBV7-8
CDR3aa: CASSRGVGLREGSYEQYF
CDR3nt: TGTGCCAGCAGCCGCGGGGTGGGGTTGCGGGAGGGTTCCTACGAGCAGTACTTC

d_gene: TRBD2
abundance: few
j_gene: TRBJ2-3
v_gene: TRBV11-2
CDR3aa: CASSGQRGRTEYF
CDR3nt: TGTGCCAGCAGCGGTCAGCGCGGGAGGACGGAGTATTTT

d_gene: .
abundance: few
j_gene: TRBJ2-3
v_gene: TRBV4-2
CDR3aa: CASSQEVSTDTQYF
CDR3nt: TGTGCCAGCAGCCAAGAGGTCAGCACAGATACGCAGTATTTT

d_gene: TRBD1
abundance: many
j_gene: TRBJ1-2
v_gene: TRBV7-6
CDR3aa: CASSRSGLQGAEGYTF
CDR3nt: TGTGCCAGCAGCCGTTCCGGACTACAGGGGGCGGAGGGCTACACCTTC

d_gene: .
abundance: .
j_gene: TRBJ2-7
v_gene: TRBV5-6
CDR3aa: CASSLVVGSEQYF
CDR3nt: TGTGCCAGCAGCTTGGTAGTGGGAAGCGAGCAGTACTTC

d_gene: TRBD2
abundance: few
j_gene: TRBJ2-7
v_gene: TRBV12-3/TRBV12-4
CDR3aa: CASSLVGGRSYEQYF
CDR3nt: TGTGCCAGCAGTTTAGTGGGAGGGCGCTCCTACGAGCAGTACTTC

d_gene: TRBD2
abundance: .
j_gene: TRBJ2-3
v_gene: TRBV29-1
CDR3aa: CSASGTSGNTDTQYF
CDR3nt: TGCAGCGCCTCGGGGACTAGCGGAAACACAGATACGCAGTATTTT

d_gene: TRBD2
abundance: .
j_gene: TRBJ2-1
v_gene: TRBV5-4
CDR3aa: CASSHRLAGYNEQFF
CDR3nt: TGTGCCAGCAGTCACCGACTAGCGGGGTACAATGAGCAGTTCTTC

d_gene: TRBD1
abundance: many
j_gene: TRBJ1-2
v_gene: TRBV4-1
CDR3aa: CASSQGDRNNYGYTF
CDR3nt: TGCGCCAGCAGCCAAGGGGACAGGAACAACTATGGCTACACCTTC

d_gene: .
abundance: .
j_gene: TRBJ1-5
v_gene: TRBV28
CDR3aa: CASSTTGLINQPQHF
CDR3nt: TGTGCCAGCAGTACCACAGGGTTGATCAATCAGCCCCAGCATTTT

d_gene: .
abundance: many
j_gene: TRBJ1-5
v_gene: TRBV7-9
CDR3aa: CASSPGQSRPRQPQHF
CDR3nt: TGTGCCAGCAGCCCAGGACAATCCAGGCCGAGGCAGCCCCAGCATTTT

d_gene: .
abundance: few
j_gene: TRBJ2-3
v_gene: TRBV7-6
CDR3aa: CASSLVGDPVDTQYF
CDR3nt: TGTGCCAGCAGCTTAGTGGGGGATCCCGTGGATACGCAGTATTTT

d_gene: TRBD1
abundance: .
j_gene: TRBJ1-2
v_gene: TRBV12-3/TRBV12-4
CDR3aa: CASSPRTGGGYTF
CDR3nt: TGTGCCAGCAGTCCACGGACAGGGGGTGGCTACACCTTC

d_gene: TRBD1
abundance: .
j_gene: TRBJ2-5
v_gene: TRBV7-9
CDR3aa: CASSLVLGQGIEETQYF
CDR3nt: TGTGCCAGCAGCTTAGTCTTGGGACAGGGAATTGAAGAGACCCAGTACTTC

d_gene: .
abundance: few
j_gene: TRBJ2-7
v_gene: TRBV3-1
CDR3aa: CASSRLVLYEQYF
CDR3nt: TGTGCCAGCAGTAGACTAGTTCTCTACGAGCAGTACTTC

d_gene: .
abundance: .
j_gene: TRBJ2-2
v_gene: TRBV11-3
CDR3aa: CASSLESLGGELFF
CDR3nt: TGTGCCAGCAGCTTAGAGAGTCTGGGCGGGGAGCTGTTTTTT

d_gene: .
abundance: .
j_gene: TRBJ1-6
v_gene: TRBV27
CDR3aa: CASSPQYRDSPLHF
CDR3nt: TGTGCCAGCAGTCCACAATACAGGGATTCACCCCTCCACTTT

d_gene: .
abundance: many
j_gene: TRBJ1-2
v_gene: TRBV7-2
CDR3aa: CASSLYGQSKNYGYTF
CDR3nt: TGTGCCAGCAGCTTATACGGGCAAAGTAAGAACTATGGCTACACCTTC

d_gene: .
abundance: many
j_gene: TRBJ2-5
v_gene: TRBV7-2
CDR3aa: CASSRGNYRQETQYF
CDR3nt: TGTGCCAGCAGTCGTGGCAATTACAGGCAAGAGACCCAGTACTTC

d_gene: TRBD1
abundance: .
j_gene: TRBJ1-2
v_gene: TRBV6-5
CDR3aa: CASSPGQVHGYTF
CDR3nt: TGTGCCAGCAGTCCTGGACAGGTGCATGGCTACACCTTC

d_gene: .
abundance: few
j_gene: TRBJ2-2
v_gene: TRBV6-6
CDR3aa: CASSYSSANTGELFF
CDR3nt: TGTGCCAGCAGTTACTCTAGCGCGAACACCGGGGAGCTGTTTTTT

d_gene: .
abundance: few
j_gene: TRBJ2-3
v_gene: TRBV27
CDR3aa: CASSFTLLAGSTDTQYF
CDR3nt: TGTGCCAGCAGTTTCACCCTCCTGGCGGGATCCACAGATACGCAGTATTTT

d_gene: .
abundance: .
j_gene: TRBJ2-7
v_gene: TRBV19
CDR3aa: CASSRTVSYEQYF
CDR3nt: TGTGCCAGTAGTCGGACAGTATCCTACGAGCAGTACTTC

d_gene: .
abundance: few
j_gene: TRBJ1-4
v_gene: TRBV7-9
CDR3aa: CASSSGVVIGEKLFF
CDR3nt: TGTGCCAGCAGCTCTGGGGTGGTCATAGGAGAAAAACTGTTTTTT

d_gene: TRBD1
abundance: many
j_gene: TRBJ1-4
v_gene: TRBV11-2
CDR3aa: CASSPGQGAEKLFF
CDR3nt: TGTGCCAGCAGCCCGGGACAGGGGGCAGAAAAACTGTTTTTT

d_gene: .
abundance: many
j_gene: TRBJ2-1
v_gene: TRBV19
CDR3aa: CASSISLSGSYNEQFF
CDR3nt: TGTGCCAGTAGTATATCGCTTAGCGGCTCCTACAATGAGCAGTTCTTC

d_gene: TRBD2
abundance: .
j_gene: TRBJ2-1
v_gene: TRBV11-1
CDR3aa: CASSFGRLADNEQFF
CDR3nt: TGTGCCAGCAGCTTCGGTAGGCTAGCGGACAATGAGCAGTTCTTC

d_gene: TRBD1
abundance: .
j_gene: TRBJ1-6
v_gene: TRBV28
CDR3aa: CASGTMDRPGNSPLHF
CDR3nt: TGTGCCAGCGGAACGATGGACAGGCCCGGTAATTCACCCCTCCACTTT

d_gene: TRBD2
abundance: few
j_gene: TRBJ2-1
v_gene: TRBV4-1
CDR3aa: CASSQDGLADYNEQFF
CDR3nt: TGCGCCAGCAGCCAAGATGGACTAGCGGATTACAATGAGCAGTTCTTC

d_gene: TRBD1
abundance: .
j_gene: TRBJ2-7
v_gene: TRBV28
CDR3aa: CASRSTGTGTYEQNF
CDR3nt: TGTGCCAGCAGGTCTACCGGGACAGGTACCTACGAGCAGAACTTC

d_gene: .
abundance: many
j_gene: TRBJ1-5
v_gene: TRBV12-3/TRBV12-4
CDR3aa: CASSFSGKHQPQHF
CDR3nt: TGTGCCAGCAGTTTTTCAGGGAAGCATCAGCCCCAGCATTTT

d_gene: TRBD2
abundance: .
j_gene: TRBJ2-1
v_gene: TRBV9
CDR3aa: CASSTLAGGPVHEQFF
CDR3nt: TGTGCCAGCAGCACCCTAGCGGGAGGGCCCGTGCATGAGCAGTTCTTC

d_gene: TRBD1
abundance: .
j_gene: TRBJ1-2
v_gene: TRBV5-3
CDR3aa: CASSSPYNDREAGYTF
CDR3nt: TGTGCCAGCAGCTCCCCATATAACGACAGGGAAGCTGGCTACACCTTC

d_gene: .
abundance: few
j_gene: TRBJ1-1
v_gene: TRBV6-1
CDR3aa: CASRGSWGLFEAFF
CDR3nt: TGTGCCAGCCGGGGCTCCTGGGGTTTGTTTGAAGCTTTCTTT

d_gene: .
abundance: .
j_gene: TRBJ1-2
v_gene: TRBV2
CDR3aa: CASSEWGSYGYTF
CDR3nt: TGTGCCAGCAGTGAATGGGGATCCTATGGCTACACCTTC

d_gene: .
abundance: once
j_gene: TRBJ1-4
v_gene: TRBV4-3
CDR3aa: CASSQNHGGASEKLFF
CDR3nt: TGCGCCAGCAGCCAGAACCATGGGGGGGCGAGTGAAAAACTGTTTTTT

d_gene: .
abundance: few
j_gene: TRBJ2-7
v_gene: TRBV2
CDR3aa: CASSEGRSEQYF
CDR3nt: TGTGCCAGCAGTGAAGGGCGATCGGAGCAGTACTTC

d_gene: .
abundance: few
j_gene: TRBJ2-2
v_gene: TRBV6-5
CDR3aa: CASSYYSGELFF
CDR3nt: TGTGCCAGCAGTTACTATTCGGGGGAGCTGTTTTTT

d_gene: TRBD1
abundance: .
j_gene: TRBJ1-1
v_gene: TRBV11-2
CDR3aa: CASSQGGRDDTEAFF
CDR3nt: TGTGCCAGCAGCCAGGGGGGCAGGGATGACACTGAAGCTTTCTTT

d_gene: .
abundance: many
j_gene: TRBJ2-3
v_gene: TRBV13
CDR3aa: CASSLEAELKHSTDTQYF
CDR3nt: TGTGCCAGCAGCTTAGAAGCGGAACTCAAACATAGCACAGATACGCAGTATTTT

d_gene: TRBD2
abundance: .
j_gene: TRBJ2-2
v_gene: TRBV4-1
CDR3aa: CASSQERGGRANTGELFF
CDR3nt: TGCGCCAGCAGCCAAGAACGGGGCGGGAGGGCCAACACCGGGGAGCTGTTTTTT

d_gene: TRBD1
abundance: .
j_gene: TRBJ1-5
v_gene: TRBV6-2/TRBV6-3
CDR3aa: CASSPDRDRQPQHF
CDR3nt: TGTGCCAGCAGCCCGGACAGGGATCGTCAGCCCCAGCATTTT

d_gene: .
abundance: few
j_gene: TRBJ2-3
v_gene: TRBV12-3/TRBV12-4
CDR3aa: CASRKADTQYF
CDR3nt: TGTGCCAGCCGAAAGGCGGATACGCAGTATTTT

d_gene: TRBD1
abundance: .
j_gene: TRBJ2-3
v_gene: TRBV19
CDR3aa: CASRHRTGTSTDTQYF
CDR3nt: TGTGCCAGTAGACACCGGACAGGTACTAGCACAGATACGCAGTATTTT